These T cell receptor beta chains were read from a single sample in a study of spatial heterogeneity in lung cancer. TCRdb independently ran MiXCR on the 5' RACE reads; one entry per CDR3 protein. The sample consists of around 11,000 distinct CDR3 sequences, less than 7% of them appearing once. The sequenced sample was normal lung tissue next to the tumor, obtained at surgery. These receptors were collected from a male donor with early-stage non-small cell lung cancer. CDR3s include the opening cysteine and the closing phenylalanine or tryptophan. D genes are given only for firm matches. Some rows mark clone size as missing; the rest say once, few, many or name a class of expanded clone.

v_gene	abundance	d_gene	j_gene	CDR3aa	CDR3nt
TRBV19	medium-sized	.	TRBJ1-5	CASSLQGGQPQHF	TGTGCCAGTAGTCTCCAGGGTGGCCAGCCCCAGCATTTT
TRBV29-1	few	.	TRBJ2-3	CSATRQGGDTQYF	TGCAGCGCAACCCGACAGGGAGGAGATACGCAGTATTTT
TRBV7-3	many	TRBD2	TRBJ2-3	CASSSGAGGPGDTQYF	TGTGCCAGCAGCTCTGGAGCGGGGGGGCCGGGAGATACGCAGTATTTT
TRBV20-1	medium-sized	.	TRBJ2-5	CSARLDPETQYF	TGCAGTGCTAGACTAGATCCAGAGACCCAGTACTTC
TRBV27	.	TRBD2	TRBJ2-1	CASSPLSAGSSYNEQFF	TGTGCCAGCAGTCCCCTCTCAGCGGGATCCTCCTACAATGAGCAGTTCTTC
TRBV4-3	many	.	TRBJ2-1	CASGTLGANEQFF	TGCGCCAGCGGGACTCTCGGGGCCAATGAGCAGTTCTTC
TRBV6-5	many	TRBD1	TRBJ1-1	CASSFGQGGGTEAFF	TGTGCCAGCAGTTTCGGACAGGGAGGCGGCACTGAAGCTTTCTTT
TRBV7-2	many	.	TRBJ2-7	CASSLAVYYEQYF	TGTGCCAGCAGCTTAGCCGTTTACTACGAGCAGTACTTC
TRBV4-1	many	.	TRBJ1-4	CASSQDVGTDRLFF	TGCGCCAGCAGCCAAGATGTGGGGACGGATAGACTGTTTTTT
TRBV16	many	.	TRBJ1-1	CASSRRTVAEAFF	TGTGCCAGCAGCCGCAGGACAGTCGCTGAAGCTTTCTTT
TRBV7-2	many	.	TRBJ1-1	CASSPGVGVGTEAFF	TGTGCCAGCAGCCCCGGGGTGGGGGTTGGAACTGAAGCTTTCTTT
TRBV28	many	.	TRBJ2-7	CASSAAPSYEQYF	TGTGCCAGCAGCGCGGCCCCCTCCTACGAGCAGTACTTC
TRBV27	.	.	TRBJ1-1	CASKDREVSEAFF	TGTGCCAGCAAGGACCGTGAAGTCTCTGAAGCTTTCTTT
TRBV7-6	few	.	TRBJ2-2	CASSLVVSPNTGELFF	TGTGCCAGCAGCTTAGTAGTATCTCCGAACACCGGGGAGCTGTTTTTT
TRBV5-6	.	TRBD1	TRBJ2-5	CASSRDSQQETQYF	TGTGCCAGCAGCAGGGACAGCCAGCAAGAGACCCAGTACTTC
TRBV2	many	TRBD1	TRBJ2-7	CASSEGGTGGGYEQYF	TGTGCCAGCAGTGAAGGGGGGACAGGAGGAGGGTACGAGCAGTACTTC
TRBV13	medium-sized	.	TRBJ2-5	CASSLGGTIRGTQYF	TGTGCCAGCAGCTTAGGGGGGACCATCAGAGGGACCCAGTACTTC
TRBV20-1	.	TRBD2	TRBJ2-7	CSALAGGIYEQYF	TGCAGTGCTCTAGCGGGAGGGATCTACGAGCAGTACTTC
TRBV15	many	.	TRBJ2-3	CATSRDRSSRGTDTQYF	TGTGCCACCAGCAGAGATAGGTCCTCTCGGGGCACAGATACGCAGTATTTT